Listed below are T cell receptor beta chains from one sample, sequenced in a study of shared clonotypes between healthy human individuals. Generated by immunoSEQ multiplex PCR, the TCRdb table keeps only in-frame clones and is missing some. The sample lists fewer than 650,000 clones, about three quarters occurring once. The sample comprised PBMCs. These receptors were collected from a woman between 40 and 55 years old in good health. Some clones in this sample may be carry-over from other donors' samples. The CDR3 runs from the conserved cysteine through the conserved F or W. Each record gives: V gene, clone size, J gene, D gene, CDR3 DNA, CDR3 protein. D genes are given only for firm matches. Rows may omit the clone size; those that give it use once, few, many or a size class.

V: TRBV30
size: -
J: TRBJ1-2
D: -
DNA: TGTGCCTGGAGCCGGGCCTTTAACTATGGCTACACCTTC
CDR3: CAWSRAFNYGYTF

V: TRBV29-1
size: -
J: TRBJ1-2
D: -
DNA: TGCAGCGTAGCAGGCGGCGTGGGGAATGGCTACACCTTC
CDR3: CSVAGGVGNGYTF

V: TRBV30
size: few
J: TRBJ1-1
D: -
DNA: TGTGCCTGTTGGGTACAGGACACTGAAGCTTTCTTT
CDR3: CACWVQDTEAFF

V: TRBV10-2
size: -
J: TRBJ1-4
D: -
DNA: TGCGCCAGCAGTGAGCCGAGATTCCGTAATGAAAAACTGTTTTTT
CDR3: CASSEPRFRNEKLFF

V: TRBV7-8
size: -
J: TRBJ2-5
D: TRBD2
DNA: TGTGCCAGCAGCTTAGCGGGACTAGTTCAGACCCAGTACTTC
CDR3: CASSLAGLVQTQYF

V: TRBV5-1
size: -
J: TRBJ2-6
D: -
DNA: TGCGCCAGCAGCTTGGGCAGAAACTCTGGGGCCAACGTCCTGACTTTC
CDR3: CASSLGRNSGANVLTF

V: TRBV5-1
size: -
J: TRBJ2-1
D: TRBD2
DNA: TGCGCCAGCAGCTTGAGGGTAGCGGGAGGTAATGAGCAGTTCTTC
CDR3: CASSLRVAGGNEQFF

V: TRBV11-2
size: -
J: TRBJ2-7
D: -
DNA: TGTGCCAGCAGCTGGGGCAGGACCTACGAGCAGTACTTC
CDR3: CASSWGRTYEQYF

V: TRBV19
size: -
J: TRBJ2-7
D: TRBD2
DNA: TGTGCCAGCGGGACTAGCGGGAGTCCCGAGCAGTACTTC
CDR3: CASGTSGSPEQYF

V: TRBV19
size: few
J: TRBJ1-4
D: -
DNA: TGTGCCAGTAGTCCGGGGTGGGGTAATGAAAAACTGTTTTTT
CDR3: CASSPGWGNEKLFF

V: TRBV27
size: -
J: TRBJ2-2
D: TRBD2
DNA: TGTGCCAGCAGTCTGGGACTAGCCCTCGTGAGGGGGGAGCTGTTTTTT
CDR3: CASSLGLALVRGELFF

V: TRBV30
size: -
J: TRBJ2-2
D: -
DNA: TGTGCCTGGAGAACTACCTGGACCGGGGAGCTGTTTTTT
CDR3: CAWRTTWTGELFF

V: TRBV19
size: -
J: TRBJ2-5
D: TRBD1
DNA: TGTGCCAGTAGTATCGGGGCAGGGGGACAAGAGACCCAGTACTTC
CDR3: CASSIGAGGQETQYF

V: TRBV21-1
size: -
J: TRBJ2-5
D: -
DNA: TGTGCCAGCAGCCATCCAACAGGGGGGAATCAAGAGACCCAGTACTTC
CDR3: CASSHPTGGNQETQYF

V: TRBV5-4
size: -
J: TRBJ2-1
D: -
DNA: TGTGCCAGCAGCTTCGGAGGGGGCAGCCTCTCCTACAATGAGCAGTTCTTC
CDR3: CASSFGGGSLSYNEQFF

V: TRBV6-1
size: once
J: TRBJ2-5
D: -
DNA: TGTGCCAGCGTGACTACGAAATCTCCCGTGACCCAGTACTTC
CDR3: CASVTTKSPVTQYF

V: TRBV5-1
size: -
J: TRBJ1-1
D: -
DNA: TGCGCCAGCAGCTTGTTGCAGGGCGGAGGGGACACTGAAGCTTTCTTT
CDR3: CASSLLQGGGDTEAFF

V: TRBV5-1
size: once
J: TRBJ2-7
D: TRBD1
DNA: TGCGCCAGCAGCTCCTACAGGGGCCGCGTGAGCTCCTACGAGCAGTACTTC
CDR3: CASSSYRGRVSSYEQYF

V: TRBV19
size: -
J: TRBJ2-3
D: TRBD1
DNA: TGTGCCAGTAGTACTGACAGGGCCTCTAGCACAGATACGCAGTATTTT
CDR3: CASSTDRASSTDTQYF

V: TRBV12-5
size: -
J: TRBJ2-1
D: TRBD2
DNA: TGTGCTAGTGGTTCGGGGACTAGCGGCGCGGGACAGTTCTTC
CDR3: CASGSGTSGAGQFF

V: TRBV27
size: -
J: TRBJ2-7
D: -
DNA: TGTGCCAGCGCGGAAAGGGGATACTACGAGCAGTACTTC
CDR3: CASAERGYYEQYF

V: TRBV15
size: -
J: TRBJ2-5
D: TRBD2
DNA: TGTGCCACCAGCAGAGATCTCGGGAGGGGGGAAGAGACCCAGTACTTC
CDR3: CATSRDLGRGEETQYF

V: TRBV11-3
size: few
J: TRBJ2-1
D: -
DNA: TGTGCCAGCAGCCCCATCGGAGGGGTCAATGAGCAGTTCTTC
CDR3: CASSPIGGVNEQFF

V: TRBV5-1
size: -
J: TRBJ2-1
D: TRBD1
DNA: TGCGCCAGCAGCTTGGGACAGGGGCCAAGGGGTGAGCAGTTCTTC
CDR3: CASSLGQGPRGEQFF

V: TRBV7-8
size: -
J: TRBJ2-1
D: TRBD2
DNA: TGTGCCAGCAGCCCTAGCGGGAGGGCGGGGAATGGTGAGCAGTTCTTC
CDR3: CASSPSGRAGNGEQFF

V: TRBV7-3
size: -
J: TRBJ2-2
D: -
DNA: TGTGCCAGCAGCTTAGGAGGAGGGGATACCGGGGAGCTGTTTTTT
CDR3: CASSLGGGDTGELFF